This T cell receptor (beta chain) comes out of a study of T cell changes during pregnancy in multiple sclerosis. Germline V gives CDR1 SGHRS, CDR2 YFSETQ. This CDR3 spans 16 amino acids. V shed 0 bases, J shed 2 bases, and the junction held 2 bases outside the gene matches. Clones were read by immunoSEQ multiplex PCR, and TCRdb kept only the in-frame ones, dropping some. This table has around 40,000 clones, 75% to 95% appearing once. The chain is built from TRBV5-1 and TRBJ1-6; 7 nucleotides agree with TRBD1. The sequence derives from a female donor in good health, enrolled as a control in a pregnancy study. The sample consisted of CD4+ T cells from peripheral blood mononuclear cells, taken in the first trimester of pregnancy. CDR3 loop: CASSLAGQTYNSPLHF. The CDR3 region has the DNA TGCGCCAGCAGCTTGGCGGGACAGACCTATAATTCACCCCTCCACTTT. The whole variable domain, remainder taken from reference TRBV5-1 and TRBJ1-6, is KAGVTQTPRYLIKTRGQQVTLSCSPISGHRSVSWYQQTPGQGLQFLFEYFSETQRNKGNFPGRFSGRQFSNSRSEMNVSTLELGDSALYLCASSLAGQTYNSPLHFGNGTRLTVT.